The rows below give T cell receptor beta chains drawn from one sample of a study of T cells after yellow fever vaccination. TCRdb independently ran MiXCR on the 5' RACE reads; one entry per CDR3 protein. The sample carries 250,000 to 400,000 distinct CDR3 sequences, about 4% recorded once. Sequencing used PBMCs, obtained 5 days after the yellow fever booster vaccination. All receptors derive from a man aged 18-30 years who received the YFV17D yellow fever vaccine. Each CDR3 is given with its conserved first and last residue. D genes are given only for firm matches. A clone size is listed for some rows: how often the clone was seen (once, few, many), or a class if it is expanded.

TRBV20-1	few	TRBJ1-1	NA	CSAARDSYPTEAFF	TGCAGTGCCGCGCGTGACAGCTACCCCACTGAAGCTTTCTTT
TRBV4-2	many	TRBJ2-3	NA	CASSRSDRLSTDTQYF	TGTGCCAGCAGCCGATCGGACAGACTAAGCACAGATACGCAGTATTTT
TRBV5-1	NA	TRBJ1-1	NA	CASSSHRAEGTEAFF	TGCGCCAGCAGCTCTCACCGGGCTGAAGGTACTGAAGCTTTCTTT
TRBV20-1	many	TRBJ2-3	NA	CSAGQGSDTQYF	TGCAGTGCCGGTCAGGGGAGTGATACGCAGTATTTT
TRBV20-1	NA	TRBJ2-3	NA	CSASSGTSTDTQYF	TGCAGTGCTAGTAGCGGTACTAGCACAGATACGCAGTATTTT
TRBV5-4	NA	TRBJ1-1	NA	CASSTDSHTEAFF	TGTGCCAGCAGCACGGACAGCCACACTGAAGCTTTCTTT
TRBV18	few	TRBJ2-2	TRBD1	CASSPSQGAMNTGELFF	TGTGCCAGCTCGCCATCACAGGGGGCGATGAACACCGGGGAGCTGTTTTTT
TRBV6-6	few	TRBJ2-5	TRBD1	CASVTGAGETQYF	TGTGCCAGCGTCACAGGGGCAGGAGAGACCCAGTACTTC
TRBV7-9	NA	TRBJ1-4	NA	CASTAETNEKLFF	TGTGCCAGCACAGCGGAAACTAATGAAAAACTGTTTTTT
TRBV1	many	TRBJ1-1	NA	CTSSQDLSARMNTEAFF	TGCACCAGCAGCCAAGATCTCTCGGCCAGGATGAACACTGAAGCTTTCTTT
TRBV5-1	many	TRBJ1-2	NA	CASSGGNYGYTF	TGCGCCAGCAGCGGGGGTAACTATGGCTACACCTTC
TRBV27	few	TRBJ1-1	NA	CASRDEGMNTEAFF	TGTGCCAGCAGGGACGAAGGGATGAACACTGAAGCTTTCTTT
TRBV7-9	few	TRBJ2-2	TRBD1	CASSSGQGRIANTGELFF	TGTGCCAGCAGCTCCGGACAGGGACGTATCGCGAACACCGGGGAGCTGTTTTTT
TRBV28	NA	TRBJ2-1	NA	CASRDRHNEQFF	TGTGCCAGCAGGGACAGACACAATGAGCAGTTCTTC
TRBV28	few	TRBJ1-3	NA	CASSLPGAYSGNTIYF	TGTGCCAGCAGTTTACCTGGGGCCTACTCTGGAAACACCATATATTTT
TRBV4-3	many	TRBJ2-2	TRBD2	CASSKAGGLGGELFF	TGCGCCAGCAGCAAAGCGGGGGGGCTCGGCGGGGAGCTGTTTTTT
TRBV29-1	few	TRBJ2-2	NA	CSVDSGAPSTGELFF	TGCAGCGTTGATAGTGGGGCCCCGAGCACCGGGGAGCTGTTTTTT
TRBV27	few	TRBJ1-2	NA	CASSSSGGLYGYTF	TGTGCCAGCAGTTCGTCAGGCGGACTCTATGGCTACACCTTC
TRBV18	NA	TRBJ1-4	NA	CASSPSGARDEKLFF	TGTGCCAGCTCACCAAGTGGGGCCCGAGATGAAAAACTGTTTTTT
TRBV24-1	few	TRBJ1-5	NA	CATSDPTLGGNQPQHF	TGTGCCACCAGTGACCCGACACTGGGTGGGAATCAGCCCCAGCATTTT
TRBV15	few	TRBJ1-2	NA	CATSQRYGAEGYTF	TGTGCCACCAGCCAGAGGTACGGGGCTGAGGGCTACACCTTC
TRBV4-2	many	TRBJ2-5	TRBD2	CASSQEPSGTQETQYF	TGTGCCAGCAGCCAAGAGCCTAGCGGAACACAAGAGACCCAGTACTTC
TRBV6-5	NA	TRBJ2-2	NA	CASSYLTYGSGELFF	TGTGCCAGCAGTTACTTGACCTATGGGTCCGGGGAGCTGTTTTTT
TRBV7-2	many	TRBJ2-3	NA	CASSPQVTDTQYF	TGTGCCAGCAGTCCACAAGTCACAGATACGCAGTATTTT
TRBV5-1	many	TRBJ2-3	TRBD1	CASSVVPAQQGLRPDTQYF	TGCGCCAGCAGCGTTGTTCCGGCCCAACAGGGGCTTCGGCCAGATACGCAGTATTTT
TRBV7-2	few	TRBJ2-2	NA	CASSPYFRGSGELFF	TGTGCCAGCAGCCCTTACTTCAGGGGTTCCGGGGAGCTGTTTTTT
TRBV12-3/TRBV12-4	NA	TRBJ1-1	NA	CASSTPANTEAFF	TGTGCCAGCAGTACTCCAGCGAACACTGAAGCTTTCTTT
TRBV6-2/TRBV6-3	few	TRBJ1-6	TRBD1	CASSADWTGHNIYNSPLHF	TGTGCCAGCAGCGCCGATTGGACAGGCCACAACATCTATAATTCACCCCTCCACTTT
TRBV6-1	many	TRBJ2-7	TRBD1	CASSPDRDGPEQYF	TGTGCCAGCAGCCCGGACAGGGACGGTCCCGAGCAGTACTTC
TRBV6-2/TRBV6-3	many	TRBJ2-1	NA	CASSYRGRREQFF	TGTGCCAGCAGCTACCGGGGGCGTCGAGAGCAGTTCTTC
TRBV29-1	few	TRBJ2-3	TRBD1	CSSTDRITDTQYF	TGCAGCTCCACGGACAGGATTACAGATACGCAGTATTTT
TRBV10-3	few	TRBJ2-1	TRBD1	CAISQGGQGYNEQFF	TGTGCCATCAGTCAAGGGGGACAGGGGTACAATGAGCAGTTCTTC
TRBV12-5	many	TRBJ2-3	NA	CASGLPDTRWGTDTQYF	TGTGCTAGTGGTTTGCCGGACACCCGATGGGGCACAGATACGCAGTATTTT
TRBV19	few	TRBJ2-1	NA	CASDSNNEQFF	TGTGCCAGTGACAGTAACAATGAGCAGTTCTTC
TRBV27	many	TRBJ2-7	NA	CASSFKGRPYEQYF	TGTGCCAGCAGTTTCAAGGGCAGGCCCTACGAGCAGTACTTC
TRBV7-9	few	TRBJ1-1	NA	CASTSGATEAFF	TGTGCCAGCACCTCGGGGGCCACTGAAGCTTTCTTT
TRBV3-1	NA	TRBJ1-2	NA	CASSQTDITFLYGYTF	TGTGCCAGCAGCCAAACGGACATCACCTTCCTCTATGGCTACACCTTC
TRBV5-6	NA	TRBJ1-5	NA	CASSLFGGRSNQPQHF	TGTGCCAGCAGCTTGTTCGGGGGTCGCAGCAATCAGCCCCAGCATTTT
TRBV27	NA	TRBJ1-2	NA	CASSPGGPGYYGYTF	TGTGCCAGCAGCCCAGGAGGTCCAGGGTACTATGGCTACACCTTC
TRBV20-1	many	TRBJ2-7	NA	CSAFPRGYEQYF	TGCAGTGCTTTCCCGAGGGGTTACGAGCAGTACTTC
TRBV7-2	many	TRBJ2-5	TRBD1	CASSPTGRETQYF	TGCGCCAGCAGCCCGACAGGGCGTGAGACCCAGTACTTC
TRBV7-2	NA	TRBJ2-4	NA	CASSFYPTAKNIQYF	TGTGCCAGCAGCTTCTACCCGACGGCCAAAAACATTCAGTACTTC
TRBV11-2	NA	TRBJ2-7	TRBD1	CASSSSTAGGPDYEQYF	TGTGCCAGCAGCTCCAGTACGGCAGGGGGCCCAGACTACGAGCAGTACTTC
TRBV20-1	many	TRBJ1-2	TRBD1	CSAFMGQQSYGYTF	TGCAGTGCCTTCATGGGACAGCAATCCTATGGCTACACCTTC
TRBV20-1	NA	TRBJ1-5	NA	CSARGVPHGNQPQHF	TGCAGTGCTAGAGGGGTCCCCCATGGCAATCAGCCCCAGCATTTT